What follows describes a single TCR beta chain. What it binds is unknown. The CDR3 is 16 amino acids. Germline-derived CDR1 and CDR2 are MGHRA and YSYEKL. Trimming left V 0 bases short and J 5 bases short, with 13 bases between. Assay used: immunoSEQ multiplex PCR; TCRdb lists only in-frame clones, some missing. The sample includes over 30,000 clones, around 66% of them seen just once. These data are taken from a study of monozygotic twins with cystic fibrosis. General study findings and limits: V usage most resembled the co-twin in 13 of 16 pairs. Monozygotic CF twins shared more identical nucleotide clonotypes than unrelated patients. No link emerged between shared CDR3 counts and age, concordance or severity. The repertoire was suggested to be naive-dominated, clonality median about 0.01.

The sequence came from a girl aged 5-17 years with cystic fibrosis. The J gene is TRBJ1-4, the V gene TRBV4-1; D gene uncertain. The sequenced sample consisted of blood. This CDR3 reads CASSQDLHLNNEKLFF. The DNA of the CDR3 is TGCGCCAGCAGCCAAGATTTGCACTTGAACAATGAAAAACTGTTTTTT.